This T cell receptor beta chain stems from a study of identical twins. Study-wide findings and caveats: Insertions ran lower in abundant cord blood beta clonotypes, though not in memory repertoires.

This clonotype appeared many times. What it recognizes is unknown. CDR1 is DFQATT and CDR2 is SNEGSKA in the germline V gene (reference sequence). The V end lost 1 base, the J end lost 2 bases, and 8 bases lay between the germline ends. The CDR3 totals 13 residues. Each donor (without exception) was a healthy Caucasian. TCRdb fed the 5' RACE reads into MiXCR, producing one record per CDR3 protein. The sample yields 1.5 million to 2 million distinct CDR3 sequences, about 30% seen once. This receptor was identified in a newborn girl in good health. The chain is built from TRBV20-1 and TRBJ1-2; D is ambiguous. Sequencing was performed on cord blood. The CDR3 region has the DNA TGCAGTGCTAGAGGGCGGAACAACTATGGCTACACCTTC. It translates to CSARGRNNYGYTF.